Below are 31 T cell receptor beta chains sequenced from a single sample in a study of patients and donors after allogeneic stem cell transplantation. Each CDR3 protein is one row after TCRdb ran MiXCR on the RT-PCR reads. Of approximately 200,000 distinct CDR3 sequences listed, 13% to 15% are singletons. Sample: blood, either unsorted or a sorted T cell fraction (not recorded which). These TCRs come from a human donor who was either an allogeneic HSCT recipient or a stem cell or donor lymphocyte infusion donor (not recorded which). It is not recorded whose cells these are; they may come from a transplant donor.

This clonotype has a handful of counts. This sequence joins TRBV6-6 and TRBJ2-3, with D tentatively TRBD2 (6 bases). The CDR3 has 13 residues. Germline lookup yields CDR1 MNHNY and CDR2 SVGAGI (reference sequence). With 10 bases removed from V and 4 bases from J, the gap between germline ends came to 15 bases. CDR3 sequence (DNA): TGTGCCACCTCCCGGGACTTTCCAGATACGCAGTATTTT. Its protein product is CATSRDFPDTQYF.

The chain carries TRBV2 and TRBJ2-2; D is unclear. Germline loops: CDR1 SNHLY, CDR2 FYNNEI. The V end was cut by 5 bases, the J end by 2 bases, with 12 bases between. The CDR3 covers 15 residues. This chain's CDR3 is CASSQQRTNTGELFF. The CDR3 coding sequence is TGTGCCAGCAGTCAGCAGAGGACCAACACCGGGGAGCTGTTTTTT.

This clonotype occurred a few times. The chain uses TRBV27 and TRBJ1-2; possibly TRBD1 for D (6 bases). The CDR3 has 15 residues. Germline CDR1 is MNHEY and CDR2 is SMNVEV (reference sequence). V was trimmed by 2 bases and J by 4 bases, leaving 14 bases between them. DNA for the CDR3: TGTGCCAGCAGTTTAAAATCGGGGGCTGGCTATGGCTACACCTTC. It is translated as CASSLKSGAGYGYTF.

A few counts support this clonotype. This chain links TRBV6-5 with TRBJ1-6; TRBD1 is a possible D gene (5 bases). CDR1 and CDR2 (germline): MNHEY, SVGAGI. The CDR3 sequence is 15 residues long. The V end lost 4 bases, the J end lost 8 bases, and 15 bases lay between the germline ends. The CDR3 is CASSSPGASYSPLHF. The CDR3 DNA reads TGTGCCAGCAGTTCCCCTGGGGCGAGCTATTCACCCCTCCACTTT.

This chain uses TRBV27 with TRBJ2-7, with 8 nucleotides matching TRBD2. CDR3 size: 16 residues. CDR1 is MNHEY, CDR2 SMNVEV, per germline (reference sequence). V gave up 4 bases and J gave up 6 bases; unmatched junction bases: 14. The CDR3 DNA reads as TGTGCCAGCAGTTCGTGGACCGGGACTAGGGGTTTCGAGCAGTACTTC. Translated: CASSSWTGTRGFEQYF.

This chain connects TRBV6-1 to TRBJ1-1, with TRBD1 identical over 7 bases. CDR3 length: 14 amino acids. J gave up 0 bases and V 7 bases, and 5 bases lay outside the gene matches. Germline CDR1 reads MNHNS; CDR2 reads SASEGT. CDR3 coding DNA: TGTGCCAGCAATGTACAGGGGATGAACACTGAAGCTTTCTTT. Its protein is CASNVQGMNTEAFF.

This clonotype was picked up many times. This chain links TRBV6-2 or TRBV6-3 with TRBJ1-5, with a weak D call TRBD1 (5 bases). Looked up from germline, CDR1 is MNHEY and CDR2 is SVGEGT. This CDR3 has 16 residues. Trimming pared 3 bases from V and 4 bases from J, leaving 16 bases between. Here the CDR3 DNA reads TGTGCCAGCAGTTATGGACCGGGACGGATGAATCAGCCCCAGCATTTT. As protein: CASSYGPGRMNQPQHF.

There are many counts of this clonotype. This sequence joins TRBV6-5 and TRBJ2-1; 9 bases match TRBD2. Germline-derived CDR1 and CDR2 are MNHEY and SVGAGI. CDR3 length: 17 amino acids. Trimming cost V 3 bases and J 7 bases; bases outside gene matches: 13. CDR3 loop: CASSYGVGSGRRNEQFF. In nucleotides, the CDR3 is TGTGCCAGCAGTTATGGGGTCGGTAGCGGGAGACGGAATGAGCAGTTCTTC.

In its sample, this clonotype was seen a few times. V usage is TRBV4-3 and J usage is TRBJ2-3; the D is unclear. Germline CDR1 reads LGHNA; CDR2 reads YSLEER. V lost 0 bases and J 2 bases, leaving 6 bases between the germline ends. The CDR3 length is 14 residues. CDR3 protein: CASSQDLYTDTQYF. CDR3 DNA: TGCGCCAGCAGCCAAGATTTATACACAGATACGCAGTATTTT.

There are a few counts of this clonotype. In DNA form, the CDR3 reads TGCAGTGCTAGAGGGACAGGGTACTCCCTCTCTGGAAACACCATATATTTT. This encodes CSARGTGYSLSGNTIYF. The gene calls are TRBV20-1 and TRBJ1-3, with 8 bases matching TRBD1. Germline V CDR1 and CDR2: DFQATT, SNEGSKA (reference sequence). This CDR3 contains 17 residues. J was trimmed by 0 bases and V by 1 base; bases with no gene match: 8.

V and J are TRBV6-5 and TRBJ2-5; TRBD1 aligns across 7 bases. The germline V gene has CDR1 MNHEY and CDR2 SVGAGI. Germline trimming cut 2 bases from V and 12 bases from J; bases unmatched to any gene: 9. This CDR3 has 13 residues. The CDR3 coding sequence is TGTGCCAGCAGTTACCGTACCGACAGGGTGAAGTACTTC. It encodes CASSYRTDRVKYF.

This clonotype was detected many times. The chain links TRBV19 to TRBJ1-1; D remains unclear. Germline lookup yields CDR1 LNHDA and CDR2 SQIVND (reference sequence). Trimming took off 6 bases at V and 0 bases at J, with 5 bases between the two ends. The CDR3 runs to 12 residues. DNA of the CDR3: TGTGCCAGTAGGGCCATGAACACTGAAGCTTTCTTT. This sequence encodes CASRAMNTEAFF.

The DNA of the CDR3 is TGTGCCAGCAGCCCCACTAGCCGGCAGGGGAGATACAATGAGCAGTTCTTC. Its translation: CASSPTSRQGRYNEQFF. The chain carries TRBV5-6 and TRBJ2-1; either TRBD1 or TRBD2 may supply D (6 bases each). Deletions cut 4 bases from V and 4 bases from J, with 21 bases between. The CDR3 spans 17 residues. CDR1 and CDR2 from the germline V gene are SGHDT and YYEEEE.

This chain links TRBV7-3 with TRBJ2-2; 11 nucleotides agree with TRBD1. The CDR3 has 14 residues. Germline assignment: CDR1 SGHTA and CDR2 FQGTGA. Losses at the gene ends were 6 bases for V and 5 bases for J; bases not matched to a gene: 2. CDR3 protein: CASRRDRGTGELFF. In nucleotides, the CDR3 is TGTGCCAGCAGACGGGACAGGGGGACCGGGGAGCTGTTTTTT.

This chain links TRBV5-1 with TRBJ2-5; TRBD1 aligns across 9 bases. The germline V gene has CDR1 SGHRS and CDR2 YFSETQ. J gave up 5 bases and V 6 bases, and 11 bases lay outside the gene matches. CDR3 length equals 15 residues. The CDR3 region is CASNPGTGNYETQYF. The CDR3 DNA sequence: TGCGCCAGCAACCCCGGGACAGGGAATTATGAGACCCAGTACTTC. The full variable domain, its missing parts supplied by reference TRBV5-1 and TRBJ2-5, is KAGVTQTPRYLIKTRGQQVTLSCSPISGHRSVSWYQQTPGQGLQFLFEYFSETQRNKGNFPGRFSGRQFSNSRSEMNVSTLELGDSALYLCASNPGTGNYETQYFGPGTRLLVL.

This clonotype was found a few times. This chain connects TRBV29-1 to TRBJ1-2, with D hard to call. The germline gives CDR1 SQVTM, CDR2 ANQGSEA. The CDR3 runs 13 residues. The germline V and J ends were trimmed by 5 bases and 0 bases, with 10 bases remaining between them. CDR3: CSVSPGANYGYTF. The CDR3 DNA reads as TGCAGCGTTTCCCCCGGGGCTAACTATGGCTACACCTTC.

In its sample, this clonotype was seen a few times. The rearrangement joins TRBV12-3 or TRBV12-4 to TRBJ2-5; 10 bases line up with TRBD1. Losses at the gene ends were 3 bases for V and 5 bases for J; bases not matched to a gene: 6. The CDR3 totals 15 residues. This CDR3 is CASSLVTGGSETQYF. In DNA form, the CDR3 reads TGTGCCAGCAGTTTGGTGACAGGGGGCTCTGAGACCCAGTACTTC.

The CDR3, as DNA: TGTGCCAGCAGTGGAGTTAGCCGGGGAGGGAACATTCAGTACTTC. Its translation: CASSGVSRGGNIQYF. This chain links TRBV2 with TRBJ2-4; 7 nucleotides line up with TRBD2. The trim removed 4 bases at V and 7 bases at J, leaving 10 bases unmatched. CDR3 length: 15 amino acids. Germline values: CDR1 SNHLY, CDR2 FYNNEI.

This clonotype was seen repeatedly, ten times or more. The rearrangement joins TRBV2 to TRBJ1-1, with D uncertain. The CDR3 extends over 13 amino acids. V was pared by 5 bases and J by 0 bases, with 7 bases between. CDR1 SNHLY and CDR2 FYNNEI come from the germline V gene. In DNA form, the CDR3 reads TGTGCCAGCAGTTCACAGATGAACACTGAAGCTTTCTTT. It specifies CASSSQMNTEAFF.

The V and J genes are TRBV24-1 and TRBJ2-3; 11 bases are a match to TRBD2. V trimming: 7 bases; J trimming: 3 bases; junction bases outside the gene matches: 5. The CDR3 runs to 15 residues. Per germline, CDR1 KGHDR and CDR2 SFDVKD. CDR3 amino acids: CATSPTSGATDTQYF. In DNA form, the CDR3 reads TGTGCCACCAGCCCGACTAGCGGGGCAACAGATACGCAGTATTTT.

This clonotype was seen a handful of times. This chain connects TRBV5-1 to TRBJ2-1; D is possibly TRBD1 (5 bases). The CDR3 totals 14 residues. The germline V gene has CDR1 SGHRS and CDR2 YFSETQ. V lost 6 bases to trimming and J lost 0 bases, with 10 bases between them. In DNA form, the CDR3 reads TGCGCCAGCATGGACACCGGCTCCTACAATGAGCAGTTCTTC. It encodes CASMDTGSYNEQFF.

This clonotype was counted between two and nine times. The chain recombines TRBV7-9 with TRBJ1-6, with a weak D call TRBD1 (5 bases). The CDR3 spans 14 residues. V dropped 3 bases and J dropped 10 bases, with 13 bases sitting between them. The germline gives CDR1 SEHNR, CDR2 FQNEAQ (reference sequence). CDR3 loop: CASSLGDSTSPLHF. The CDR3 DNA reads as TGTGCCAGCAGCTTGGGGGACTCTACCTCACCCCTCCACTTT.

A few counts support this clonotype. The chain combines TRBV5-1 with TRBJ2-7; D call uncertain. The germline V gene has CDR1 SGHRS and CDR2 YFSETQ. V lost 0 bases and J 6 bases, leaving 10 bases between the germline ends. This CDR3 region has 13 residues. CDR3 nucleotide sequence: TGCGCCAGCAGCTTGGAGGTAATAGGCGAGCAGTACTTC. This gives the protein CASSLEVIGEQYF. Full variable domain (remainder filled in from reference TRBV5-1 and TRBJ2-7): KAGVTQTPRYLIKTRGQQVTLSCSPISGHRSVSWYQQTPGQGLQFLFEYFSETQRNKGNFPGRFSGRQFSNSRSEMNVSTLELGDSALYLCASSLEVIGEQYFGPGTRLTVT.

This clonotype was found many times. This sequence joins TRBV12-3 or TRBV12-4 and TRBJ2-7, with D perhaps matching TRBD1 (6 bases). V shed 5 bases and J shed 2 bases, with 10 bases lying between them. This CDR3 comprises 13 residues. CDR3 residues: CASSLDSPYEQYF. Here the CDR3 DNA reads TGTGCCAGCAGTCTGGACAGTCCCTACGAGCAGTACTTC.

Concerning this clonotype itself: A much larger clone sits a single nucleotide away, making a read error possible. The chain couples TRBV2 to TRBJ2-7, with TRBD1 identical over 10 bases. Germline loops: CDR1 SNHLY, CDR2 FYNNEI. CDR3 length equals 13 residues. Trimming cost V 6 bases and J 2 bases; bases outside gene matches: 1. This CDR3 is CASSGTGAYEQYF. DNA of the CDR3: TGTGCCAGCAGCGGGACAGGGGCCTACGAGCAGTACTTC.

The V gene is TRBV20-1, the J gene TRBJ1-1; no clear D gene. Germline values: CDR1 DFQATT, CDR2 SNEGSKA (reference sequence). The CDR3 is 11 amino acids. V shed 6 bases and J shed 8 bases, with 13 bases lying between them. The CDR3 region has the DNA TGCAGTGCGAGAAACTCCCAAGAAGCTTTCTTT. Protein: CSARNSQEAFF.

The chain carries TRBV20-1 and TRBJ2-3; 9 bases line up with TRBD2. V trimming: 4 bases; J trimming: 5 bases; junction bases outside the gene matches: 10. This CDR3 comprises 15 residues. CDR1 DFQATT and CDR2 SNEGSKA come from the germline V gene (reference sequence). The CDR3 DNA sequence: TGCAGTGCTACCTTGACTAGCGGCCCCCTAGATACGCAGTATTTT. It yields the protein CSATLTSGPLDTQYF.

The V and J genes are TRBV6-5 and TRBJ2-2, with TRBD2 matching over 8 bases. CDR1 and CDR2 from the germline V gene are MNHEY and SVGAGI. V dropped 7 bases and J dropped 4; count of bases not matched to a gene: 8. This CDR3 region has 15 residues. The CDR3 DNA reads as TGTGCCAGCAATTATCAAGCGGGGGTCACCGGGGAGCTGTTTTTT. The encoded protein is CASNYQAGVTGELFF.

The rearrangement uses TRBV27 and TRBJ1-5; 8 bases match TRBD1. J lost 2 bases, V lost 4 bases, and 4 bases had no gene match. The CDR3 covers 15 residues. CDR1 MNHEY and CDR2 SMNVEV come from the germline V gene (reference sequence). Here the CDR3 DNA reads TGTGCCAGCAGTTCTAGGACAGGGCGCAATCAGCCCCAGCATTTT. Encoded protein: CASSSRTGRNQPQHF.

This clonotype was recorded many times. The V and J genes are TRBV24-1 and TRBJ2-7; D gene ambiguous. The CDR3 has 15 residues. V was shortened by 9 bases and J by 0 bases, with 17 bases between the two germline ends. CDR1 is KGHDR and CDR2 is SFDVKD in the germline V gene. CDR3 DNA: TGTGCCACCCTCCGATTATGGGGTTCCTCCTACGAGCAGTACTTC. This gives the protein CATLRLWGSSYEQYF.

This clonotype showed up just a few times. The chain is built from TRBV12-3 or TRBV12-4 and TRBJ2-1; 11 positions agree with TRBD2. The CDR3 extends over 17 amino acids. With V trimmed by 7 bases and J by 0 bases, 8 bases remained unmatched. Written as DNA, the CDR3 is TGTGCCAGCACCACGACTAGCGGGACCACCTCCTACAATGAGCAGTTCTTC. Protein: CASTTTSGTTSYNEQFF.